Listed below are T cell receptor beta chains from one sample, sequenced in a study of T cell changes during pregnancy in multiple sclerosis. Measured with immunoSEQ multiplex PCR; TCRdb has only the in-frame clones, and not every one. In the table there are tens of thousands of clones, roughly 93% of which are singletons. The material sequenced was peripheral blood, taken in the second trimester of pregnancy. These receptors were taken from a female donor with multiple sclerosis, enrolled in a pregnancy study. The CDR3 runs from the conserved cysteine through the conserved F or W. D genes are given only for firm matches. Size tells how often a clone was seen (once, few, many) or the class of an expanded clone, and some rows leave it out.

-	TRBV29-1	-	TRBJ2-7	TGCAGCGTTGAAGATCTAGCCGGACGGAGCTACGAGCAGTACTTC	CSVEDLAGRSYEQYF
-	TRBV4-2	-	TRBJ2-7	TGTGCCAGCAGCCGACAACTAGGAGAGGGTTCGGACGAGCAGTACTTC	CASSRQLGEGSDEQYF
TRBD1	TRBV25-1	once	TRBJ1-2	TGTGCCAGCAGTGAGATGGGACAGGGCTATGGCTACACCTTC	CASSEMGQGYGYTF
TRBD2	TRBV7-2	-	TRBJ2-1	TGTGCCAGCTCCGAGGCGGGAGGGACCAATGAGCAGTTCTTC	CASSEAGGTNEQFF
-	TRBV7-6	-	TRBJ2-7	TGTGCCAGCAGCACCCATACAGGGCACGACTCCTACGAGCAGTACTTC	CASSTHTGHDSYEQYF
-	TRBV2	-	TRBJ2-5	TGTGCCAGCAGTAAATCAGGGGAACTTCAAGAGACCCAGTACTTC	CASSKSGELQETQYF
TRBD1	TRBV29-1	-	TRBJ2-7	TGCAGCGTTGAAGGGACAGGCCCCGAGCAGTACTTC	CSVEGTGPEQYF
TRBD1	TRBV4-2	-	TRBJ1-4	TGTGCCAGCAGCCAAGATTCAGGGGGCAGGGGGAGTGAAAAACTGTTTTTT	CASSQDSGGRGSEKLFF
TRBD1	TRBV7-7	-	TRBJ2-3	TGTGCTAGCAGCTTAACAGGGGTTGATACGCAGTATTTT	CASSLTGVDTQYF
-	TRBV20-1	few	TRBJ1-1	TGCAGTGCTTCCTCCAACACTGAAGCTTTCTTT	CSASSNTEAFF
-	TRBV11-2	-	TRBJ1-1	TGTGCCAGCAGCTTACTCGGCACTGAAGCTTTCTTT	CASSLLGTEAFF
TRBD2	TRBV28	-	TRBJ2-3	TGTGCCAGCAGTTCTTTGACTAGCGGGAGGGCGGGCACAGATACGCAGTATTTT	CASSSLTSGRAGTDTQYF
TRBD1	TRBV19	-	TRBJ1-1	TGTGCCAGTAGTCGGACAGGGGTTGAAGCTTTCTTT	CASSRTGVEAFF
-	TRBV7-6	-	TRBJ2-2	TGTGCCAGCAGCTTAAGTCAGGGGATGAACACCGGGGAGCTGTTTTTT	CASSLSQGMNTGELFF
-	TRBV7-9	-	TRBJ2-2	TGTGCCAGCAGCTTAGCTAGGGGGAACACCGGGGAGCTGTTTTTT	CASSLARGNTGELFF
-	TRBV5-8	-	TRBJ2-3	TGTGCCAGCAGTAACGTGAGGAGCACAGATACGCAGTATTTT	CASSNVRSTDTQYF
TRBD2	TRBV5-1	-	TRBJ2-1	TGCGCCAGCAGCTTACTAGCGGGACACTACAATGAGCAGTTCTTC	CASSLLAGHYNEQFF
TRBD2	TRBV5-1	-	TRBJ2-1	TGCGCCAGCAGGGGAGCGGGAGGTTCCTACAATGAGCAGTTCTTC	CASRGAGGSYNEQFF